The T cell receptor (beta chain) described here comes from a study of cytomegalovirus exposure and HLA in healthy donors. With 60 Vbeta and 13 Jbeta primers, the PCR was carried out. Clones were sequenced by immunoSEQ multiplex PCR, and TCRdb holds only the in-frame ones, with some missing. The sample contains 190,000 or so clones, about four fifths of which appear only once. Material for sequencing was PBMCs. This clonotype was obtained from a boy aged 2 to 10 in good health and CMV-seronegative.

CDR3 sequence reads: CASALGTGNYEQYF. The CDR3 DNA is TGTGCCAGCGCCTTAGGGACAGGGAACTACGAGCAGTACTTC. The J gene is TRBJ2-7, the V gene TRBV9; 9 nucleotides align to TRBD1. Trimming removed 7 bases from V and 3 bases from J; junction bases left unmatched: 8. Germline-derived CDR1 and CDR2 are SGDLS and YYNGEE. The CDR3 is 14 amino acids.